A single sample gave rise to the 5 T cell receptor beta chains below, sequenced in a study of cytomegalovirus exposure and HLA in healthy donors. The study ran its PCR with 60 Vbeta and 13 Jbeta primers. The protocol was immunoSEQ multiplex PCR, while the TCRdb copy is restricted to in-frame clones and leaves out a portion. Here the sample spans hundreds of thousands of clones, 60% to 80% being singletons. Sequencing input: PBMCs. These receptors all come from a male donor in good health and CMV-seronegative.

This clone has just one count. The rearrangement links TRBV2 to TRBJ2-2; 12 nucleotides align to TRBD2. V shed 10 bases and J 4 bases; nucleotides not matched to a gene: 4. The CDR3 has 14 residues. The V gene's germline CDR1 is SNHLY and CDR2 FYNNEI. The CDR3 region is CAKTSGSVTGELFF. The CDR3 nucleotides read TGTGCCAAGACTAGCGGGAGCGTCACCGGGGAGCTGTTTTTT.

The chain combines TRBV19 with TRBJ1-4; D is perhaps TRBD1 (6 bases). The CDR3 is 15 residues long. Germline values: CDR1 LNHDA, CDR2 SQIVND (reference sequence). The ends were cut back, 5 bases at V and 3 bases at J, with 13 bases in the middle. The DNA of the CDR3 is TGTGCCAGTAGTGACAGGCCCGAGGCTAATGAAAAACTGTTTTTT. This codes for CASSDRPEANEKLFF.

This chain connects TRBV7-2 to TRBJ2-7; 9 bases are a match to TRBD2. Unmatched junction bases numbered 4, after V lost 1 base and J lost 3 bases. This CDR3 contains 15 residues. Germline V CDR1 and CDR2: SGHTA, FQGNSA. The CDR3 protein is CASSLGSGGHYEQYF. For the CDR3, the DNA is TGTGCCAGCAGCTTAGGTAGCGGGGGACACTACGAGCAGTACTTC.

V is TRBV13 and J is TRBJ1-2; 7 bases are shared with TRBD1. Germline lookup yields CDR1 PRHDT and CDR2 FYEKMQ (reference sequence). This CDR3 has 14 residues. J was trimmed by 7 bases and V by 5 bases; bases with no gene match: 10. The CDR3 coding sequence is TGTGCCAGCAGCCACTCGACAGGGTGGGTTGGCTACACCTTC. It yields the protein CASSHSTGWVGYTF.

The chain couples TRBV7-9 to TRBJ2-7, with TRBD2 identical over 15 bases. J gave up 4 bases and V 5 bases, and 0 bases lay outside the gene matches. Germline CDR1 SEHNR, CDR2 FQNEAQ (reference sequence). CDR3 length: 14 residues. CDR3 DNA sequence: TGTGCCAGCAGCGGACTAGCGGGAGGGTACGAGCAGTACTTC. Amino acids: CASSGLAGGYEQYF.